The 26 T cell receptor beta chains given below trace back to one sample, sequenced in a study of shared clonotypes between healthy human individuals. The data were produced by immunoSEQ multiplex PCR, yet TCRdb's version contains in-frame clones alone and is incomplete. This table has about 1.5 million clones, 98% appearing once. Sample: naive CD4+ T cells sorted from blood. Described subset: CD45RA+ positively selected. Every receptor here comes from a man aged 25-45 years in good health.

This chain connects TRBV9 to TRBJ2-2; 10 bases match TRBD2. This CDR3 is 17 amino acids long. Germline CDR1 is SGDLS and CDR2 is YYNGEE. V shed 0 bases and J 5 bases; nucleotides not matched to a gene: 7. The CDR3: CASSVGSGRRRTGELFF. CDR3 sequence (DNA): TGTGCCAGCAGCGTAGGTAGCGGGAGGAGAAGGACCGGGGAGCTGTTTTTT.

CDR3 sequence reads: CASSLGGDSSYNEQFF. CDR3 DNA sequence: TGTGCCAGCAGCTTAGGGGGCGATAGCTCCTACAATGAGCAGTTCTTC. V is TRBV11-2 and J is TRBJ2-1; D might be TRBD1 (5 bases). The CDR3 length is 16 residues. CDR1 and CDR2 from the germline V gene are SGHAT and FQNNGV. Trimming removed 1 base at V and 0 bases at J, with 10 bases between.

The CDR3: CSVGWAAVQETQYF. CDR3 sequence (DNA): TGCAGCGTTGGGTGGGCCGCAGTCCAAGAGACCCAGTACTTC. V is TRBV29-1 and J is TRBJ2-5; D is ambiguous. V was shortened by 4 bases and J by 1 base, with 13 bases between the two germline ends. The CDR3 contains 14 residues. Germline CDR1 reads SQVTM; CDR2 reads ANQGSEA.

The V and J genes are TRBV11-2 and TRBJ2-7, with D perhaps matching TRBD1 or TRBD2 (5 bases each). The CDR3 has 14 amino acids. Germline V gene lookup returns CDR1 SGHAT and CDR2 FQNNGV. With 0 bases removed from V and 4 bases from J, the gap between germline ends came to 10 bases. In nucleotides, the CDR3 is TGTGCCAGCAGCTTAGAAAGCTGGGGGTACGAGCAGTACTTC. Residues: CASSLESWGYEQYF.

For this clone: Other DNA sequences of this sample code for an identical CDR3. This chain joins TRBV5-4 and TRBJ2-3; D call uncertain. The CDR3 is 15 amino acids. Germline assignment: CDR1 SGHNT and CDR2 YYREEE (reference sequence). V was clipped by 3 bases and J by 0 bases, with 11 bases between them. The CDR3 loop reads CASSSGRTSTDTQYF. The CDR3 region has the DNA TGTGCCAGCAGCTCAGGACGAACCAGCACAGATACGCAGTATTTT.

This clone was seen only once. This chain joins TRBV2 and TRBJ2-7; D is possibly TRBD2 (5 bases). Per germline, CDR1 SNHLY and CDR2 FYNNEI. Trimming pared 8 bases from V and 2 bases from J, leaving 13 bases between. The CDR3 has 13 residues. The CDR3 protein is CASQLDLTYEQYF. CDR3 DNA sequence: TGTGCCAGCCAACTGGACTTGACCTACGAGCAGTACTTC.

V is TRBV18 and J is TRBJ1-3, with D perhaps matching TRBD1 (6 bases). CDR1 and CDR2 from the germline V gene are KGHSH and LQKENI. There are 17 residues in the CDR3. The V end lost 3 bases, the J end lost 0 bases, and 15 bases lay between the germline ends. As DNA, the CDR3 is TGTGCCAGCTCACCCCTGGGACATAAGAGCTCTGGAAACACCATATATTTT. It is translated as CASSPLGHKSSGNTIYF.

This clone has only one observation. The chain uses TRBV4-2 and TRBJ2-7; D not certain. Between the trimmed V and J ends, which lost 1 base and 6 bases, there was a span of 10 bases. The CDR3 runs to 13 residues. Germline CDR1 and CDR2: LGHNA and YNFKEQ. The CDR3 here is CASSQVGIAEQYF. The CDR3 DNA follows: TGTGCCAGCAGCCAAGTTGGGATAGCCGAGCAGTACTTC.

Details on this clone: One junction end disagrees with the germline gene, perhaps due to a read error. This chain uses TRBV18 with TRBJ2-7; D is ambiguous. The CDR3 has 13 amino acids. The germline V gene has CDR1 KGHSH and CDR2 LQKENI. The CDR3, as DNA: TGTGCCAGTTCACCTTCCCAGAGCTACGAGCAGTACTTC. Its translation is CASSPSQSYEQYF.

Concerning this clone itself: Because the CDR3's place on the DNA is in doubt, the DNA is left out and the CDR3 is given as listed by TCRdb. The V and J genes are TRBV19 and TRBJ2-1. Germline-derived CDR1 and CDR2 are LNHDA and SQIVND (reference sequence). Including both end residues, the CDR3 is 14 amino acids long. The CDR3 spells CASTSGLFYNEQFF.

The chain joins TRBV5-1 to TRBJ2-5; no clear D gene. This CDR3 has 15 amino acids. Deletions cut 0 bases from V and 1 base from J, with 10 bases between. Per the germline V gene, CDR1 is SGHRS and CDR2 is YFSETQ. The CDR3 DNA reads TGCGCCAGCAGCTTGGGTGGCCGGATCCAAGAGACCCAGTACTTC. This translates into CASSLGGRIQETQYF.

The V call is TRBV15, the J call TRBJ1-1; the D is unclear. V lost 3 bases and J lost 3, with 11 bases in between. This CDR3 has 14 residues. The germline V gene has CDR1 LNHNV and CDR2 YYDKDF (reference sequence). CDR3 bases: TGTGCCACCAGCAGGGGTTCACGGGACACTGAAGCTTTCTTT. It codes for CATSRGSRDTEAFF. Supplemented by reference TRBV15 and TRBJ1-1, the full variable domain reads DAMVIQNPRYQVTQFGKPVTLSCSQTLNHNVMYWYQQKSSQAPKLLFHYYDKDFNNEADTPDNFQSRRPNTSFCFLDIRSPGLGDTAMYLCATSRGSRDTEAFFGQGTRLTVV.

This clone appeared once. This chain links TRBV9 with TRBJ2-3, with 16 nucleotides matching TRBD2. The CDR3 is 18 residues long. Trimming cost V 4 bases and J 3 bases; bases outside gene matches: 8. Germline V gene lookup returns CDR1 SGDLS and CDR2 YYNGEE. The CDR3 here is CASSSVRGLAGGTDTQYF. The CDR3 DNA is TGTGCCAGCAGCTCTGTTAGGGGACTAGCGGGAGGGACAGATACGCAGTATTTT.

The chain employs TRBV9 and TRBJ2-6; D remains unclear. Between the trimmed V and J ends, which lost 0 bases and 3 bases, there was a span of 10 bases. Germline V gives CDR1 SGDLS, CDR2 YYNGEE. CDR3 size: 16 residues. In DNA, the CDR3 is TGTGCCAGCAGCGTAGAGCCCACCGGTGGGGCCAACGTCCTGACTTTC. Protein sequence: CASSVEPTGGANVLTF.

V gene TRBV5-1 combines with J gene TRBJ2-7, with D possibly TRBD2 on 6 matching bases. Germline V gene sequence: CDR1 SGHRS, CDR2 YFSETQ. The CDR3 has 14 amino acids. The V end was cut by 4 bases, the J end by 4 bases, with 15 bases between. CDR3 sequence: CASSHRPREYEQYF. CDR3 in DNA: TGCGCCAGCAGCCACCGGCCCCGGGAGTACGAGCAGTACTTC.

The genes are TRBV19 and TRBJ2-3; D unclear. The CDR3 covers 15 residues. Trimming pared 3 bases from V and 6 bases from J, leaving 16 bases between. The germline V gene has CDR1 LNHDA and CDR2 SQIVND (reference sequence). In DNA form, the CDR3 reads TGTGCCAGTAGTATCGGTCCTGGAGATGCGGATACGCAGTATTTT. It encodes CASSIGPGDADTQYF.

The CDR3 DNA reads TGTGCCAGCAGCGTAGGAAGTGGGGCGGGAGCAGGGACGCAGTATTTT. Protein: CASSVGSGAGAGTQYF. This chain joins TRBV9 and TRBJ2-3, with 7 bases identical to TRBD2. Trimming removed 0 bases from V and 9 bases from J; junction bases left unmatched: 13. CDR3 size: 16 residues. The germline CDR1 and CDR2 sequences are SGDLS and YYNGEE.

This clone was detected once. CDR3: CASSSLGQVLGKLFF. The CDR3 bases are TGTGCCAGCAGCTCACTCGGACAGGTGTTAGGAAAACTGTTTTTT. This chain links TRBV11-2 with TRBJ1-4, with TRBD1 identical over 7 bases. V shed 4 bases and J 10 bases; nucleotides not matched to a gene: 12. CDR1 is SGHAT and CDR2 is FQNNGV in the germline V gene. This CDR3 region has 15 residues.

The chain carries TRBV4-3 and TRBJ1-3; D is unresolved. CDR1 and CDR2 (germline): LGHNA, YSLEER. CDR3 size: 18 residues. V shed 1 base and J shed 0 bases, with 16 bases lying between them. The CDR3 coding sequence is TGCGCCAGCAGCCAAGCTTCGATCGTCCAAGACTCTGGAAACACCATATATTTT. Protein: CASSQASIVQDSGNTIYF.

This clone appeared once. This chain links TRBV6-6 with TRBJ1-5; D unresolved. Trimming left V 0 bases short and J 10 bases short, with 16 bases between. Germline assignment: CDR1 MNHNY and CDR2 SVGAGI (reference sequence). This CDR3 is built from 15 residues. In nucleotides, the CDR3 is TGTGCCAGCAGTTACTCTGGACCGGGAGTTGGACCCCAGCATTTT. Translating it yields CASSYSGPGVGPQHF.

The chain recombines TRBV5-1 with TRBJ1-2; the match to TRBD1 covers 9 bases. The trim removed 7 bases at V and 8 bases at J, leaving 9 bases unmatched. There are 13 residues in the CDR3. Germline CDR1 SGHRS, CDR2 YFSETQ. The CDR3 reads CASGTGILVGYTF. The CDR3, as DNA: TGCGCCAGCGGGACAGGGATTTTGGTCGGCTACACCTTC.

The chain links TRBV6-1 to TRBJ1-1; 9 nucleotides match TRBD1. V was pared by 7 bases and J by 7 bases, with 10 bases of the junction left unmatched. CDR3 length: 14 residues. Per the germline V gene, CDR1 is MNHNS and CDR2 is SASEGT. The CDR3 is CASIEDRGRDEAFF. The CDR3 DNA reads TGTGCCAGCATTGAGGACAGGGGACGGGATGAAGCTTTCTTT.

V gene TRBV7-9 combines with J gene TRBJ2-2; 7 bases match TRBD2. Germline values: CDR1 SEHNR, CDR2 FQNEAQ (reference sequence). The CDR3 length is 15 residues. The V gene end was trimmed by 5 bases and the J gene end by 1 base; junction bases not matched to a gene: 4. CDR3 in DNA: TGTGCCAGCAGCAAAGGGAGGGTGAACACCGGGGAGCTGTTTTTT. This encodes CASSKGRVNTGELFF.

The chain uses TRBV29-1 and TRBJ1-3; D remains ambiguous. V was clipped by 4 bases and J by 0 bases, with 10 bases between them. This CDR3 has 14 residues. The germline gives CDR1 SQVTM, CDR2 ANQGSEA. This chain's CDR3 is CSVVTAASGNTIYF. The CDR3 DNA reads TGCAGCGTTGTGACTGCTGCCTCTGGAAACACCATATATTTT.

CDR3 loop: CSVDGSGSSYNEQFF. The CDR3 DNA follows: TGCAGCGTTGACGGTAGCGGATCCTCCTACAATGAGCAGTTCTTC. This sequence joins TRBV29-1 and TRBJ2-1, with D possibly matching TRBD2 (6 bases). The CDR3 runs 15 residues. CDR1 and CDR2 (germline): SQVTM, ANQGSEA. The V and J ends lost 3 bases and 0 bases respectively, with 12 bases between them.

The genes are TRBV7-3 and TRBJ1-2; D is perhaps TRBD1 (6 bases). This CDR3 is built from 13 residues. V gave up 5 bases and J gave up 8 bases, with 15 bases separating them. CDR1 is SGHTA and CDR2 is FQGTGA in the germline V gene. In DNA form, the CDR3 reads TGTGCCAGCAGCGAAATAGGGGGTGGCGGCTACACCTTC. Its protein product is CASSEIGGGGYTF.